These 5 T cell receptor beta chains were sequenced from one sample in a study of cytomegalovirus exposure and HLA in healthy donors. PCR used 60 Vbeta primers and 13 Jbeta primers. Sequencing was performed with immunoSEQ multiplex PCR; in TCRdb, only in-frame clones are kept and a portion is missing. The sample yields around 38,000 clones, approximately 66% seen once. Sequenced: PBMCs. The receptors here all came from a man over 45 in good health and CMV-seropositive.

The chain recombines TRBV19 with TRBJ2-3, with D tentatively TRBD1 (5 bases). The CDR3 runs to 14 residues. Germline values: CDR1 LNHDA, CDR2 SQIVND (reference sequence). Trimming stripped 3 bases from V and 3 bases from J, with 10 bases between. As DNA, the CDR3 is TGTGCCAGTAGTATGGGTAGGGGTACAGATACGCAGTATTTT. Translated, it gives CASSMGRGTDTQYF.

The V call is TRBV7-2, the J call TRBJ2-1; 8 positions match TRBD1. There are 13 residues in the CDR3. With 3 bases clipped from V and 13 bases from J, the junction kept 8 bases outside the gene matches. CDR1 is SGHTA, CDR2 FQGNSA, per germline. CDR3 DNA: TGTGCCAGCAGCTTTTCAGGGGGCATTCGTCAGTTCTTC. Residues: CASSFSGGIRQFF.

The chain couples TRBV5-6 to TRBJ1-1; no reliable D call. CDR1 and CDR2 (germline): SGHDT, YYEEEE. This CDR3 is 13 amino acids long. V gave up 2 bases and J gave up 8 bases, with 13 bases separating them. Written as DNA, the CDR3 is TGTGCCAGCAGCTTATTAAGAGGAAACGAAGCTTTCTTT. Translation gives CASSLLRGNEAFF.

The gene calls are TRBV6-1 and TRBJ1-2; possible D gene TRBD1, 5 bases. CDR1 MNHNS and CDR2 SASEGT come from the germline V gene. The CDR3 is made up of 15 amino acids. The germline V and J ends were trimmed by 3 bases and 0 bases, with 11 bases remaining between them. For the CDR3, the DNA is TGTGCCAGCAGTGATTTTACAGGACCTAACTATGGCTACACCTTC. This encodes CASSDFTGPNYGYTF.

The chain couples TRBV2 to TRBJ1-2, with 7 bases lining up with TRBD1. There are 12 residues in the CDR3. V gave up 7 bases and J gave up 8 bases; unmatched junction bases: 7. Germline CDR1 SNHLY, CDR2 FYNNEI. CDR3 loop: CASTTTGLGYTF. The CDR3 coding sequence is TGTGCCAGCACCACGACAGGGCTAGGCTACACCTTC.